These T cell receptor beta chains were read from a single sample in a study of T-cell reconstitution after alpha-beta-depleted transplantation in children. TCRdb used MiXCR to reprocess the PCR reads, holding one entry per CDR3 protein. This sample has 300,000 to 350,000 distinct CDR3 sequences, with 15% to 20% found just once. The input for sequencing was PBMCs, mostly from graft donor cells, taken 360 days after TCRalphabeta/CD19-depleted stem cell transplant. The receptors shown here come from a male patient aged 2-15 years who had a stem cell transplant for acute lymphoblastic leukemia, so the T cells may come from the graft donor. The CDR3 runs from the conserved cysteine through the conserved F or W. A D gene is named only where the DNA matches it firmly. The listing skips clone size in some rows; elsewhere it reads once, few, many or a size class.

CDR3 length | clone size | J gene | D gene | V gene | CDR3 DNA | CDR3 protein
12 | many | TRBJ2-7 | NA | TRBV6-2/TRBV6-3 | TGTGCCAGCAGTTACGACTCGTACGAGCAGTACTTC | CASSYDSYEQYF
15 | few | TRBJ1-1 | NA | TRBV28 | TGTGCCAGCAGTTCCCCACGAGGGGGGAACACTGAAGCTTTCTTT | CASSSPRGGNTEAFF
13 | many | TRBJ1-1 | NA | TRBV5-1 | TGCGCCAGCAGCTTGGGTACAGGTGTTGAAGCTTTCTTT | CASSLGTGVEAFF
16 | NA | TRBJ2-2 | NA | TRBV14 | TGTGCCAGCAGCCGGACTATGGGACAGCACACCGGGGAGCTGTTTTTT | CASSRTMGQHTGELFF
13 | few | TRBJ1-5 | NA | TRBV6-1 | TGTGCCAGCAGTGAAATGGGTGGTCAGCCCCAGCATTTT | CASSEMGGQPQHF
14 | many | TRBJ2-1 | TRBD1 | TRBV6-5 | TGTGCCAGCAGTTGGACAGGGAGAGGCAATGAGCAGTTCTTC | CASSWTGRGNEQFF
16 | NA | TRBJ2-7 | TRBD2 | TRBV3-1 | TGTGCCAGCAGCCAAGATGGGGCGGGAGGGCGTTACGAGCAGTACTTC | CASSQDGAGGRYEQYF
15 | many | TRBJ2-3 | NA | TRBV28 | TGTGCCAGCACCTTAAGACAGGGACTCACAGATACGCAGTATTTT | CASTLRQGLTDTQYF
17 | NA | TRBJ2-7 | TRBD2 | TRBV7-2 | TGTGCCAGCAGCCCGTTGGTGGGAGGGAAAGACTTCTACGAGCAGTACTTC | CASSPLVGGKDFYEQYF
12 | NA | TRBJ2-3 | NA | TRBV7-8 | TGTGCCAGCAGCTTAGGGGGACTTGAGCGCTTGTTT | CASSLGGLERLF
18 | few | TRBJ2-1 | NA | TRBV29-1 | TGCAGCGTTGAACGGCCCTACTGGATTAGCGGCTCCTACAATGAGCAGTTCTTC | CSVERPYWISGSYNEQFF
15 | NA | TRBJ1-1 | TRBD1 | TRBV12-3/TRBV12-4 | TGTGCCAGCAGGGCCGGGACAGGCATGAACACTGAAGCTTTCTTT | CASRAGTGMNTEAFF
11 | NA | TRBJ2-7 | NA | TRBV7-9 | TGTGCCAGCAGCACGTACTACGAGCAGTACTTC | CASSTYYEQYF
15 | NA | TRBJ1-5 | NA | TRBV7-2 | TGTGCCAGCAGCTTAGAGACAGGTAGCAATCAGCCCCAGCATTTT | CASSLETGSNQPQHF
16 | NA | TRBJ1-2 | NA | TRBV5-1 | TGCGCCAGCAGCTTGGATGGCAGGGGCGGTAACTATGGCTACACCTTC | CASSLDGRGGNYGYTF
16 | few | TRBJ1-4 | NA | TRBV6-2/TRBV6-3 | TGTGCCAGCAGTTCGGACCTTTACGGGACTAATGAAAAACTGTTTTTT | CASSSDLYGTNEKLFF
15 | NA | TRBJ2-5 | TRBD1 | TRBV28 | TGTGCCAGCAGGTGGGGGACAGGCCGACAAGAGACCCAGTACTTC | CASRWGTGRQETQYF